A single T cell receptor beta chain is shown here with its context. The germline gives CDR1 ENHRY, CDR2 SYGVKD. V was pared by 9 bases and J by 4 bases, with 15 bases between. The CDR3 contains 13 residues. TCRdb's table, derived via immunoSEQ multiplex PCR, lists solely in-frame clones and lacks some. The sample holds hundreds of thousands of clones; about 88% are singletons and the top ten take around 11%. These data originate in a study of Ad26.COV2.S vaccination and SARS-CoV-2 variants. The treatment here: roughly 20 received Ad26.COV2.S at low or high dose, single or two shots; about 5 received placebo; per-sample allocation not given. Samples came from day 63 after the first vaccine or placebo injection.

The receptor was derived from a person between 18 and 65 years old who received the Ad26.COV2.S COVID-19 vaccine or a placebo. The input for sequencing was peripheral blood, taken in a trial of Ad26.COV2.S vaccine versus placebo. The gene calls are TRBV10-3 and TRBJ1-2, with D perhaps TRBD1 (5 bases). The DNA for the CDR3 is TGTGCCATGGGGGACTCCCTTTCCTATGGCTACACCTTC. Its translation is CAMGDSLSYGYTF.